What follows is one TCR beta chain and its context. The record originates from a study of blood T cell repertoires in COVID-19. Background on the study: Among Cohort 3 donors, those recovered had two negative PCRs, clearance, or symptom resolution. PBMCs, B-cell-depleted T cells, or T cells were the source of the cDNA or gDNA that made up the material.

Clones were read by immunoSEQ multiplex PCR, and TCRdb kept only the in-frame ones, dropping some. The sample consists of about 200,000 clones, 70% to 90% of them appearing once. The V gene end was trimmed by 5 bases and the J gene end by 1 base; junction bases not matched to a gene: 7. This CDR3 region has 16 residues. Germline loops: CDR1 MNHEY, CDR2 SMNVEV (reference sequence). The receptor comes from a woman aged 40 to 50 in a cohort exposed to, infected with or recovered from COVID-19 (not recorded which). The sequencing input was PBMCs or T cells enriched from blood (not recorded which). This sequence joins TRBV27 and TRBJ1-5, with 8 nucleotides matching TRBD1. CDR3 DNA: TGTGCCAGCAGTGCCAGGACAGGGAAAAGCAATCAGCCCCAGCATTTT. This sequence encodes CASSARTGKSNQPQHF.